Following are 25 T cell receptor beta chains from one sample sequenced in a study of blood T cell repertoires in COVID-19. Only in-frame clones appear in the TCRdb table, and some are missing; sequencing was by immunoSEQ multiplex PCR. The table lists more than 80,000 clones, about 80% of them singletons. The material sequenced was peripheral blood. These receptor sequences come from a human donor in a cohort sampled during active COVID-19.

In DNA, the CDR3 is TGCGCCAGCAGCCCCGGGACAGCCACAGATACGCAGTATTTT. It encodes CASSPGTATDTQYF. The chain combines TRBV5-1 with TRBJ2-3; TRBD1 agrees at 7 bases. Germline V gene lookup returns CDR1 SGHRS and CDR2 YFSETQ. CDR3 length: 14 amino acids. With 4 bases clipped from V and 2 bases from J, the junction kept 4 bases outside the gene matches.

The J gene is TRBJ2-1, the V gene TRBV7-9, with D possibly matching TRBD1 (6 bases). The CDR3 is 15 residues long. The germline CDR1 and CDR2 sequences are SEHNR and FQNEAQ (reference sequence). V was clipped by 6 bases and J by 5 bases, with 17 bases between them. The CDR3 region has the DNA TGTGCCAGCAGGCGGTCCGGGACACTCCACAATGAGCAGTTCTTC. Amino acid sequence: CASRRSGTLHNEQFF. Filled out from reference TRBV7-9 and TRBJ2-1, the complete variable domain reads DTGVSQNPRHKITKRGQNVTFRCDPISEHNRLYWYRQTLGQGPEFLTYFQNEAQLEKSRLLSDRFSAERPKGSFSTLEIQRTEQGDSAMYLCASRRSGTLHNEQFFGPGTRLTVL.

The rearrangement uses TRBV11-2 and TRBJ2-1; no definite D call. The germline V gene has CDR1 SGHAT and CDR2 FQNNGV. V lost 2 bases, J lost 9 bases, and 14 bases lay in between. The CDR3 contains 14 residues. The CDR3 nucleotides are TGTGCCAGCAGCTTAAGGCCCCAGGCTGGTGAGCAGTTCTTC. It encodes CASSLRPQAGEQFF.

J is TRBJ1-5 and V is TRBV28, with no clear D. The CDR3 length is 14 residues. Germline V CDR1 and CDR2: MDHEN, SYDVKM. This CDR3 reads CVSGGLSGNQPQHF. The CDR3 DNA follows: TGTGTTAGTGGTGGGCTATCAGGCAATCAGCCCCAGCATTTT.

The rearrangement uses TRBV9 and TRBJ1-5; D possibly corresponds to TRBD1 (5 bases). V lost 0 bases and J 2 bases, leaving 12 bases between the germline ends. CDR1 SGDLS and CDR2 YYNGEE come from the germline V gene. This CDR3 has 16 amino acids. The CDR3 DNA is TGTGCCAGCAGCGTAGGAATCGGGGGTGGCAATCAGCCCCAGCATTTT. Protein product: CASSVGIGGGNQPQHF. The whole variable domain, remainder taken from reference TRBV9 and TRBJ1-5, is DSGVTQTPKHLITATGQRVTLRCSPRSGDLSVYWYQQSLDQGLQFLIQYYNGEERAKGNILERFSAQQFPDLHSELNLSSLELGDSALYFCASSVGIGGGNQPQHFGDGTRLSIL.

V is TRBV7-9 and J is TRBJ2-2; 7 positions match TRBD1. Trimming cost V 4 bases and J 9 bases; bases outside gene matches: 11. Germline loops: CDR1 SEHNR, CDR2 FQNEAQ (reference sequence). This CDR3 has 15 residues. The CDR3 loop reads CASSSPTGLDRELFF. DNA of the CDR3: TGTGCCAGCAGCTCGCCGACAGGGCTGGACCGGGAGCTGTTTTTT.

This chain connects TRBV5-1 to TRBJ1-1, with a tentative D call TRBD1 (6 bases). The V gene lost 7 bases and the J gene lost 0 bases, with 10 bases spanning the gap. Germline CDR1 SGHRS, CDR2 YFSETQ. The CDR3 covers 13 residues. The CDR3 protein is CASGQMLNTEAFF. The CDR3 DNA reads as TGCGCCAGCGGACAGATGCTGAACACTGAAGCTTTCTTT. Supplemented by reference TRBV5-1 and TRBJ1-1, the full variable domain reads KAGVTQTPRYLIKTRGQQVTLSCSPISGHRSVSWYQQTPGQGLQFLFEYFSETQRNKGNFPGRFSGRQFSNSRSEMNVSTLELGDSALYLCASGQMLNTEAFFGQGTRLTVV.

This clone was recorded a few times. This chain connects TRBV19 to TRBJ1-1, with a tentative D call TRBD1 (5 bases). V shed 4 bases and J shed 4 bases, with 7 bases lying between them. The CDR3 spans 12 residues. The germline V gene encodes CDR1 LNHDA and CDR2 SQIVND (reference sequence). The CDR3 reads CASSNRFTEAFF. The CDR3 DNA reads TGTGCCAGTAGTAACAGGTTCACTGAAGCTTTCTTT.

The chain recombines TRBV2 with TRBJ1-2; tentative D call: TRBD1 (6 bases). The germline gives CDR1 SNHLY, CDR2 FYNNEI. The germline V and J ends were trimmed by 7 bases and 2 bases, with 11 bases remaining between them. This CDR3 spans 13 amino acids. This CDR3 reads CASTQGINYGYTF. The CDR3 DNA follows: TGTGCCAGCACCCAGGGGATAAACTATGGCTACACCTTC.

V gene TRBV2 combines with J gene TRBJ2-2; the match to TRBD2 covers 11 bases. Germline CDR1 is SNHLY and CDR2 is FYNNEI. The CDR3 consists of 16 residues. Trimming took 4 bases from V and 1 from J; bases not matched to a gene: 2. CDR3 amino acids: CASSGTSGRNTGELFF. CDR3 sequence (DNA): TGTGCCAGCAGTGGAACTAGCGGGAGGAACACCGGGGAGCTGTTTTTT.

This chain connects TRBV29-1 to TRBJ2-7, with 13 nucleotides matching TRBD2. There are 17 residues in the CDR3. Germline CDR1 SQVTM, CDR2 ANQGSEA. V dropped 1 base and J dropped 0; count of bases not matched to a gene: 6. CDR3 loop: CSVEAPTSGGPSYEQYF. The CDR3 DNA reads as TGCAGCGTTGAAGCTCCGACTAGCGGGGGGCCCTCCTACGAGCAGTACTTC.

This chain joins TRBV28 and TRBJ2-4; TRBD1 matches 9 bases. Germline CDR1 reads MDHEN; CDR2 reads SYDVKM. The ends lost 5 bases at V and 0 bases at J; junction bases unmatched: 11. The CDR3 has 18 amino acids. CDR3 DNA: TGTGCCAGCAGTGAGGACAGGGGAGGGTGGCTAGCCAAAAACATTCAGTACTTC. Translated: CASSEDRGGWLAKNIQYF.

Only a few counts were recorded for this clone. The chain links TRBV7-3 to TRBJ2-1; 7 nucleotides agree with TRBD1. Germline V gene sequence: CDR1 SGHTA, CDR2 FQGTGA. V lost 5 bases, J lost 5 bases, and 9 bases stayed unmatched. This CDR3 contains 15 residues. CDR3 sequence (DNA): TGTGCCAGCAGCCCCCCGGGACAGAAAAACAATGAGCAGTTCTTC. Its translation is CASSPPGQKNNEQFF.

V and J are TRBV27 and TRBJ1-5; 9 bases agree with TRBD1. The germline V gene encodes CDR1 MNHEY and CDR2 SMNVEV (reference sequence). V shed 3 bases, J shed 6 bases, and the junction held 6 bases outside the gene matches. This CDR3 has 15 amino acids. The CDR3: CASSFSGTGSQPQHF. CDR3 nucleotides: TGTGCCAGCAGTTTCTCCGGGACAGGGTCTCAGCCCCAGCATTTT.

This chain uses TRBV6-5 with TRBJ2-3; TRBD1 matches at 7 bases. The CDR3 is 13 residues long. V was pared by 6 bases and J by 4 bases, with 4 bases of the junction left unmatched. CDR1 is MNHEY and CDR2 is SVGAGI in the germline V gene. In DNA, the CDR3 is TGTGCCAGCAGGTTCCAGGGGGCAGATACGCAGTATTTT. Protein product: CASRFQGADTQYF.

The chain recombines TRBV5-6 with TRBJ2-7, with D hard to call. Germline lookup yields CDR1 SGHDT and CDR2 YYEEEE. Trimming pared 1 base from V and 4 bases from J, leaving 3 bases between. This CDR3 spans 11 amino acids. Here the CDR3 reads CASSLQYEQYF. For the CDR3, the DNA is TGTGCCAGCAGCTTGCAGTACGAGCAGTACTTC.

The J gene is TRBJ1-5, the V gene TRBV28, with TRBD1 as a possible D gene (6 bases). CDR3 length: 15 residues. The V end lost 6 bases, the J end lost 3 bases, and 15 bases lay between the germline ends. CDR1 and CDR2 (germline): MDHEN, SYDVKM. The CDR3 region is CASRNPGQINQPQHF. CDR3 sequence (DNA): TGTGCCAGCAGAAACCCGGGACAAATCAATCAGCCCCAGCATTTT. The full variable domain, its missing parts supplied by reference TRBV28 and TRBJ1-5, is DVKVTQSSRYLVKRTGEKVFLECVQDMDHENMFWYRQDPGLGLRLIYFSYDVKMKEKGDIPEGYSVSREKKERFSLILESASTNQTSMYLCASRNPGQINQPQHFGDGTRLSIL.

V usage is TRBV6-5 and J usage is TRBJ2-1; 11 bases fit TRBD1. The CDR3 is 14 amino acids. V shed 4 bases, J shed 7 bases, and the junction held 3 bases outside the gene matches. The V gene's germline CDR1 is MNHEY and CDR2 SVGAGI. The CDR3 loop reads CASSFRDRGNEQFF. Here the CDR3 DNA reads TGTGCCAGCAGTTTCCGGGACAGGGGGAATGAGCAGTTCTTC.

This clone has ten or more counts. The chain has TRBV7-6 and TRBJ1-4, with 10 bases identical to TRBD1. The V gene end was trimmed by 4 bases and the J gene end by 8 bases; junction bases not matched to a gene: 7. The CDR3 runs to 15 residues. Germline CDR1 SGHVS, CDR2 FNYEAQ. The CDR3 is CASSWGDRGREKLFF. DNA for the CDR3: TGTGCCAGCAGCTGGGGGGACAGGGGAAGGGAAAAACTGTTTTTT.

This chain links TRBV28 with TRBJ1-5; tentative D call: TRBD1 (6 bases). The V end was cut by 3 bases, the J end by 7 bases, with 13 bases between. Germline CDR1 reads MDHEN; CDR2 reads SYDVKM. The CDR3 consists of 14 residues. Written as DNA, the CDR3 is TGTGCCAGCAGTTTCCCCAGACAGGTCCAGCCCCAGCATTTT. It encodes CASSFPRQVQPQHF.

In this sample, this clone turned up once. The V call is TRBV5-4, the J call TRBJ2-3; 7 positions match TRBD1. Looked up from germline, CDR1 is SGHNT and CDR2 is YYREEE (reference sequence). This CDR3 is 14 amino acids long. Germline trimming cut 3 bases from V and 4 bases from J; bases unmatched to any gene: 5. The CDR3 sequence: CASSWDSRPDTQYF. The CDR3 DNA reads TGTGCCAGCAGCTGGGACAGTCGGCCAGATACGCAGTATTTT.

This clone has a handful of counts. The chain couples TRBV27 to TRBJ1-5; no firm D call. Trimming took 2 bases from V and 3 from J, leaving 5 bases between them. CDR3 length equals 13 residues. Germline V gene data show CDR1 as MNHEY and CDR2 as SMNVEV (reference sequence). The CDR3 reads CASSLQSNQPQHF. CDR3 coding DNA: TGTGCCAGCAGTTTACAGTCCAATCAGCCCCAGCATTTT.

In this sample, this clone turned up once. The chain recombines TRBV5-8 with TRBJ2-2; 8 bases fit TRBD2. This CDR3 has 15 residues. Germline V gene lookup returns CDR1 SGHTS and CDR2 YDEGEE. V lost 1 base, J lost 1 base, and 0 bases stayed unmatched. The CDR3 region has the DNA TGTGCCAGCAGCTTGACTAGCGGGAACACCGGGGAGCTGTTTTTT. The encoded protein is CASSLTSGNTGELFF.

V usage is TRBV7-9 and J usage is TRBJ2-2, with 9 nucleotides matching TRBD1. J was trimmed by 2 bases and V by 5 bases; bases with no gene match: 6. The CDR3 runs 16 residues. CDR1 and CDR2 from the germline V gene are SEHNR and FQNEAQ (reference sequence). CDR3 residues: CASSQKTGGNTGELFF. The CDR3 DNA reads TGTGCCAGCAGCCAAAAGACAGGGGGTAACACCGGGGAGCTGTTTTTT.

V and J are TRBV19 and TRBJ2-5, with D possibly being TRBD1 (6 bases). Germline V lookup: CDR1 LNHDA, CDR2 SQIVND (reference sequence). The CDR3 spans 15 residues. Trimming took 6 bases from V and 2 from J, leaving 16 bases between them. CDR3 in DNA: TGTGCCAGTAGCCCGGGACAAACGCTTCAAGAGACCCAGTACTTC. Residues: CASSPGQTLQETQYF.